These 5 T cell receptor beta chains were all obtained from the same sample, sequenced in a study of cytomegalovirus exposure and HLA in healthy donors. The PCR contained 60 Vbeta and 13 Jbeta primers. Profiling relied on immunoSEQ multiplex PCR, and the TCRdb table lists in-frame clones only, not all of them. The profile shows approximately 100,000 clones, roughly 75% of them singletons. Sequencing was carried out using PBMCs. These receptors all come from a woman under 30 in good health and CMV-seropositive.

This clone was observed a few times. The chain links TRBV6-5 to TRBJ1-1; a weak D match, TRBD1 (5 bases). CDR1 and CDR2 from the germline V gene are MNHEY and SVGAGI. The CDR3 spans 15 residues. The ends were cut back, 4 bases at V and 0 bases at J, with 12 bases in the middle. CDR3 sequence: CASSWGGNLNTEAFF. Here the CDR3 DNA reads TGTGCCAGCAGTTGGGGCGGAAACTTGAACACTGAAGCTTTCTTT.

This clone has just one count. This chain uses TRBV15 with TRBJ2-4; perhaps TRBD2 as D (5 bases). This CDR3 spans 13 amino acids. Trimming removed 1 base from V and 7 bases from J, with 8 bases in between. Germline V gives CDR1 LNHNV, CDR2 YYDKDF (reference sequence). The CDR3 bases are TGTGCCACCAGCAGAGGAGGGCAGAACATTCAGTACTTC. Its protein is CATSRGGQNIQYF.

J is TRBJ2-2 and V is TRBV5-1; tentatively, D is TRBD1 (6 bases). CDR1 is SGHRS and CDR2 is YFSETQ in the germline V gene. The V gene lost 4 bases and the J gene lost 0 bases, with 13 bases spanning the gap. The CDR3 extends over 16 amino acids. The CDR3 coding sequence is TGCGCCAGCAGCCGAACGGACAGCCCGAACACCGGGGAGCTGTTTTTT. Translating it yields CASSRTDSPNTGELFF.

V is TRBV7-6 and J is TRBJ1-2; no definite D call. Deletions cut 5 bases from V and 7 bases from J, with 11 bases between. There are 12 residues in the CDR3. The germline V gene encodes CDR1 SGHVS and CDR2 FNYEAQ. The DNA for the CDR3 is TGTGCCAGCAGCGAATACAGTACTGGCTACACCTTC. Its translation: CASSEYSTGYTF.

This chain connects TRBV6-5 to TRBJ2-1; 11 bases agree with TRBD1. The V gene's germline CDR1 is MNHEY and CDR2 SVGAGI. The CDR3 spans 16 residues. V was clipped by 2 bases and J by 6 bases; unmatched bases: 6. The CDR3 spells CASSYAAGTGGNEQFF. In DNA form, the CDR3 reads TGTGCCAGCAGTTACGCGGCCGGGACAGGGGGCAATGAGCAGTTCTTC.